The 8 T cell receptor beta chains listed next were all sequenced from one sample in a study of blood T cell repertoires in COVID-19. Assay used: immunoSEQ multiplex PCR; TCRdb lists only in-frame clones, some missing. Among around 250,000 clones listed, about 83% were seen once. The material sequenced was peripheral blood. These receptors came from a man older than 75 with acute or convalescent COVID-19.

The J gene is TRBJ1-2, the V gene TRBV6-4; D is perhaps TRBD1 (6 bases). Trimming took off 2 bases at V and 5 bases at J, with 9 bases between the two ends. The CDR3 runs 13 residues. Per germline, CDR1 MRHNA and CDR2 SNTAGT. CDR3 sequence reads: CASSDATGYGYTF. In DNA, the CDR3 is TGTGCCAGCAGTGACGCTACAGGGTATGGCTACACCTTC.

The rearrangement joins TRBV2 to TRBJ2-7, with TRBD1 matching 7 bases. The CDR3 runs to 14 residues. With 3 bases clipped from V and 4 bases from J, the junction kept 6 bases outside the gene matches. The germline V gene encodes CDR1 SNHLY and CDR2 FYNNEI. CDR3: CASSESGQVYEQYF. CDR3 in DNA: TGTGCCAGCAGTGAGTCTGGACAGGTGTACGAGCAGTACTTC.

CDR3 loop: CAISQTGGRAADTQYF. The CDR3 DNA follows: TGTGCCATCAGTCAAACGGGGGGCAGGGCCGCAGATACGCAGTATTTT. The chain carries TRBV10-3 and TRBJ2-3; possible D gene TRBD2, 7 bases. V was shortened by 5 bases and J by 4 bases, with 19 bases between the two germline ends. The length of the CDR3 is 16 residues. Germline V gene lookup returns CDR1 ENHRY and CDR2 SYGVKD.

V usage is TRBV24-1 and J usage is TRBJ2-1, with 8 bases lining up with TRBD1. V gave up 4 bases and J gave up 6 bases; unmatched junction bases: 13. The CDR3 runs to 17 residues. In germline, CDR1 is KGHDR, CDR2 SFDVKD. This chain's CDR3 is CATSDPLGQGGTNEQFF. In DNA form, the CDR3 reads TGTGCCACCAGTGACCCCCTTGGACAGGGTGGAACCAATGAGCAGTTCTTC.

The count of this clone is one. CDR3 bases: TGCGCCAGCACACTGGGAGGGGAAGGCGGCTACACCTTC. This sequence encodes CASTLGGEGGYTF. The gene calls are TRBV5-1 and TRBJ1-2; possibly TRBD1 for D (5 bases). The V gene lost 6 bases and the J gene lost 8 bases, with 17 bases spanning the gap. The length of the CDR3 is 13 residues. CDR1 is SGHRS and CDR2 is YFSETQ in the germline V gene. The variable domain in full, with the rest retrieved from reference TRBV5-1 and TRBJ1-2, is KAGVTQTPRYLIKTRGQQVTLSCSPISGHRSVSWYQQTPGQGLQFLFEYFSETQRNKGNFPGRFSGRQFSNSRSEMNVSTLELGDSALYLCASTLGGEGGYTFGSGTRLTVV.

This chain connects TRBV2 to TRBJ1-2, with D uncertain. The CDR3 has 14 residues. Germline lookup yields CDR1 SNHLY and CDR2 FYNNEI. Deletions cut 3 bases from V and 2 bases from J, with 10 bases between. The CDR3 region is CASSEGIRNYGYTF. In DNA, the CDR3 is TGTGCCAGCAGTGAGGGCATAAGGAACTATGGCTACACCTTC.

In this sample, this clone turned up a few times. This chain joins TRBV20-1 and TRBJ1-2; 8 bases line up with TRBD1. The CDR3 runs 15 residues. Looked up from germline, CDR1 is DFQATT and CDR2 is SNEGSKA (reference sequence). The trim removed 3 bases at V and 6 bases at J, leaving 12 bases unmatched. The CDR3 reads CSASKGAQGADGYTF. CDR3 nucleotide sequence: TGCAGTGCTAGTAAAGGTGCCCAGGGGGCAGATGGCTACACCTTC.

The CDR3 DNA reads TGTGCCAGCCGTCAGGCAGGTGCAACTAATGAAAAACTGTTTTTT. Amino acids: CASRQAGATNEKLFF. The J gene is TRBJ1-4, the V gene TRBV6-6; D is uncertain. The CDR3 is 15 residues long. Trimming pared 8 bases from V and 0 bases from J, leaving 13 bases between. Germline V gene data show CDR1 as MNHNY and CDR2 as SVGAGI (reference sequence).